These T cell receptor beta chains were read from a single sample in a study of T cells after yellow fever vaccination. TCRdb ran MiXCR on the 5' RACE reads and lists one entry per CDR3 protein. The sample carries approximately 340,000 distinct CDR3 sequences, roughly 8.7% recorded once. Material: PBMCs, obtained on the day of the first yellow fever vaccination. These receptors came from a young man who received the YFV17D yellow fever vaccine. CDR3s include the opening cysteine and the closing phenylalanine or tryptophan. D genes are given only for firm matches. The size field is filled for only some rows; it gives once, few, many or a size class.

J,size,V,D,DNA,CDR3
TRBJ2-4,.,TRBV12-3/TRBV12-4,.,TGTGCCAGCAGCCCCGACGGTACCTGGGGCAACATTCAGTACTTC,CASSPDGTWGNIQYF
TRBJ1-2,few,TRBV9,.,TGTGCCAGCAGCGTAGGAGGAGGACAGACTCATTATGGCTACACCTTC,CASSVGGGQTHYGYTF
TRBJ2-7,many,TRBV6-2/TRBV6-3,TRBD1,TGTGCCAGCAGTTACTCAGGGGGCGGCTACGAGCAGTACTTC,CASSYSGGGYEQYF
TRBJ1-5,many,TRBV27,TRBD1,TGTGCCAGCAGTTTTGGACAGGGCAATCAGCCCCAGCATTTT,CASSFGQGNQPQHF
TRBJ2-7,many,TRBV5-1,.,TGCGCCAGCAGCTCCCGGTACTCCTACGAGCAGTACTTC,CASSSRYSYEQYF
TRBJ2-1,.,TRBV19,TRBD1,TGTGCCAGTAGTAGTGACAGGGGGTTCTCCTACAATGAGCAGTTCTTC,CASSSDRGFSYNEQFF
TRBJ2-2,.,TRBV4-3,.,TGCGCCAGCAGCCAAGAGCCAGGACTCAACACCGGGGAGCTGTTTTTT,CASSQEPGLNTGELFF
TRBJ1-2,.,TRBV5-1,.,TGCGCCAGCAGCCTAGAAGGCACAGGAGCGGGCTATGGCTACACCTTC,CASSLEGTGAGYGYTF
TRBJ2-5,few,TRBV20-1,.,TGCAGTGCTAGAGATCTACAGGGAGCCTGGGCCCAGTACTTC,CSARDLQGAWAQYF
TRBJ2-1,.,TRBV4-2,TRBD2,TGTGCCAGCAGCCACAGCGGGGGGCCGGCGGAGCAGTTCTTC,CASSHSGGPAEQFF
TRBJ1-1,few,TRBV20-1,TRBD1,TGCAGTGCTAGAGGAACCGGGACAGGGGTCCTGAACACTGAAGCTTTCTTT,CSARGTGTGVLNTEAFF
TRBJ1-5,few,TRBV6-1,TRBD1,TGTGCCAGCAGTGGGGGACAGGGGAATCAGCCCCAGCATTTT,CASSGGQGNQPQHF
TRBJ1-2,few,TRBV5-1,.,TGCGCCAGCAGCCCTGGACACCTGTATGGCTACACCTTC,CASSPGHLYGYTF
TRBJ2-5,.,TRBV24-1,.,TGTGCCACCAGTGACTCCCTAGGGGGTTCGACAGGGACCCAGTACTTC,CATSDSLGGSTGTQYF
TRBJ1-1,.,TRBV7-9,.,TGTGCCAGCACCACGGGGACACCCGACACTGAAGCTTTCTTT,CASTTGTPDTEAFF
TRBJ2-1,few,TRBV10-2,.,TGCGCCAGCAGTGAGTCGGATTACAATGAGCAGTTCTTC,CASSESDYNEQFF
TRBJ1-1,few,TRBV5-4,.,TGTGCCAGCAGCTTGACAGGGTTCGGAATTTGGACTGAAGCTTTCTTT,CASSLTGFGIWTEAFF
TRBJ2-3,.,TRBV20-1,.,TGCAGTGCTAGAGAGTTGGGCTATCCCACAGATACGCAGTATTTT,CSARELGYPTDTQYF
TRBJ1-2,many,TRBV10-3,TRBD1,TGTGCCATCAGTGAGGGGAACAGGGGGCCTTCTAACTATGGCTACACCTTC,CAISEGNRGPSNYGYTF
TRBJ2-1,.,TRBV7-9,TRBD2,TGTGCCAGCATCCTTAGCGGGGGGACCTACAATGAGCAGTTCTTC,CASILSGGTYNEQFF
TRBJ2-3,few,TRBV5-1,.,TGCGCCAGCAGCTTGCAGGGCCCTCCCGGAGATACGCAGTATTTT,CASSLQGPPGDTQYF
TRBJ1-4,few,TRBV7-2,.,TGTGCCAGCAGCTTAGAGCTCGCCGACGAAAAACTGTTTTTT,CASSLELADEKLFF
TRBJ1-1,few,TRBV6-5,.,TGTGCCAGCAGTTACGACTGGGGCGTCAACACTGAAGCTTTCTTT,CASSYDWGVNTEAFF
TRBJ1-6,many,TRBV6-5,.,TGTGCCGGCACAAGCAGCGCTAGTTCACCCCTCCACTTT,CAGTSSASSPLHF
TRBJ2-7,.,TRBV6-1,.,TGTGCCAGCAGTAAATCAGGGCTCTACGAGCAGTACTTC,CASSKSGLYEQYF